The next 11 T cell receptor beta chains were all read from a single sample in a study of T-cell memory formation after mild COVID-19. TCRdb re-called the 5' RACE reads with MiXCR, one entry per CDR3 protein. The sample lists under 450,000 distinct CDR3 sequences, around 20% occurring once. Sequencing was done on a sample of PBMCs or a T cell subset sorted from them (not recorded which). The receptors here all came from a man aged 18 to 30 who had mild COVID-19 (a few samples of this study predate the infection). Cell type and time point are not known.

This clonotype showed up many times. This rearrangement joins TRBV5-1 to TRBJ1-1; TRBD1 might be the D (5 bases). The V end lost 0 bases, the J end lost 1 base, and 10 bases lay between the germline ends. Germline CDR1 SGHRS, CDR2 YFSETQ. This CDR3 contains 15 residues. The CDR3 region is CASSLGGAPNTEAFF. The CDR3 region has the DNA TGCGCCAGCAGCTTGGGAGGGGCACCGAACACTGAAGCTTTCTTT. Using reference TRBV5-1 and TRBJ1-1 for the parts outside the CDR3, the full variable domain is KAGVTQTPRYLIKTRGQQVTLSCSPISGHRSVSWYQQTPGQGLQFLFEYFSETQRNKGNFPGRFSGRQFSNSRSEMNVSTLELGDSALYLCASSLGGAPNTEAFFGQGTRLTVV.

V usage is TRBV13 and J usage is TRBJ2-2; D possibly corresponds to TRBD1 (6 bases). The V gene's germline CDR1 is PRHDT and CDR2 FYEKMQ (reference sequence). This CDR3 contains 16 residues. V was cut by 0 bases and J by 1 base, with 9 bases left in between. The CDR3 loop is CASSLGWTENTGELFF. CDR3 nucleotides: TGTGCCAGCAGCTTAGGGTGGACAGAGAACACCGGGGAGCTGTTTTTT.

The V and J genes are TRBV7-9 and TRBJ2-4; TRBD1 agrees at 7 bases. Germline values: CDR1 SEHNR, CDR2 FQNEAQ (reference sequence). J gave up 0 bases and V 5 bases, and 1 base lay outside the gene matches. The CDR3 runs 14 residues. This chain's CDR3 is CASSGTVAKNIQYF. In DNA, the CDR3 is TGTGCCAGCAGCGGGACAGTAGCCAAAAACATTCAGTACTTC.

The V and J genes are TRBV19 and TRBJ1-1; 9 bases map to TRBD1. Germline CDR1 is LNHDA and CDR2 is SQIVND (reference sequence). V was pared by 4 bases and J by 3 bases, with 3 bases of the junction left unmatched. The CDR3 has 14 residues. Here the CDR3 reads CASSRGQGYTEAFF. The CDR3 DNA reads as TGTGCCAGTAGTAGGGGACAGGGATACACTGAAGCTTTCTTT.

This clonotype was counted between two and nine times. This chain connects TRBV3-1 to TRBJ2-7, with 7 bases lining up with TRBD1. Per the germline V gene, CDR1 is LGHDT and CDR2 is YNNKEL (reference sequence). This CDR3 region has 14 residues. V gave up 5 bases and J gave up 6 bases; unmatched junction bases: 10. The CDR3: CASSRDSRVFEQYF. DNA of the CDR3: TGTGCCAGCAGCAGGGACAGCCGAGTTTTCGAGCAGTACTTC.

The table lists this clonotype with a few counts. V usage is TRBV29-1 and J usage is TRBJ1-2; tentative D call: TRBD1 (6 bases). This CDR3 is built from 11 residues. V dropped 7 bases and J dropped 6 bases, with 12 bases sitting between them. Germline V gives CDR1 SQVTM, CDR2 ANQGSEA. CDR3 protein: CSGLTGNGYTF. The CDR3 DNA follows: TGCAGCGGTTTGACAGGAAATGGCTACACCTTC.

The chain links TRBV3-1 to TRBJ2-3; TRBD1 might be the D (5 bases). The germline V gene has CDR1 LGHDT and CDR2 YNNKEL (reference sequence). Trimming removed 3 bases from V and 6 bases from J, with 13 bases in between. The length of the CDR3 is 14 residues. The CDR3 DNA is TGTGCCAGCAGCCACAGGGTCCGTCGGGATACGCAGTATTTT. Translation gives CASSHRVRRDTQYF.

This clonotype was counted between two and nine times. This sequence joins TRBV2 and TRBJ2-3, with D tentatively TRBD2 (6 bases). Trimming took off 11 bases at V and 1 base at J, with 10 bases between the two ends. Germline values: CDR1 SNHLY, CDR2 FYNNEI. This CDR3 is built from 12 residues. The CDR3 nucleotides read TGTGCCGGAGGGCTGGGCACAGATACGCAGTATTTT. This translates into CAGGLGTDTQYF.

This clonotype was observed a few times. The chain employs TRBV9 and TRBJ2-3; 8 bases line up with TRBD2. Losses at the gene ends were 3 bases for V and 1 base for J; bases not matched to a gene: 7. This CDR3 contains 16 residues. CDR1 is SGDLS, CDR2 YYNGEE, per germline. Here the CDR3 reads CASSAARGEGTDTQYF. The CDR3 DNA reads TGTGCCAGCAGCGCAGCGCGGGGGGAGGGCACAGATACGCAGTATTTT.

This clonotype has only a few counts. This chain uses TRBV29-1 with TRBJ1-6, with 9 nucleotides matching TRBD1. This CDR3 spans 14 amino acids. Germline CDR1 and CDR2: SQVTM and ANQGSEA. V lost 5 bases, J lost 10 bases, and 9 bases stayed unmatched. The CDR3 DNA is TGCAGCGTTACGACAGGGGGAGAATTATCACCCCTCCACTTT. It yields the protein CSVTTGGELSPLHF.

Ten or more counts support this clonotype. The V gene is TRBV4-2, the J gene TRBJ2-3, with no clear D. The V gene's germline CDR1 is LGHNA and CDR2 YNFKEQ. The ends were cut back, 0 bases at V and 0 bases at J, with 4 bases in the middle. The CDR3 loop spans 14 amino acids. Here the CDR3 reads CASSQDLSTDTQYF. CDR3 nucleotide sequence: TGTGCCAGCAGCCAAGACCTAAGCACAGATACGCAGTATTTT.